Listed below are T cell receptor beta chains from one sample, sequenced in a study of cytomegalovirus exposure and HLA in healthy donors. Sequencing was performed with immunoSEQ multiplex PCR; in TCRdb, only in-frame clones are kept and a portion is missing. The table shows roughly 150,000 clones, with around 80% occurring only once. Sequencing input: PBMCs. These receptors originate from a young man in good health and CMV-seropositive. The CDR3 runs from the conserved cysteine through the conserved F or W. Fields, in order: V gene, J gene, CDR3 length, CDR3 protein.

V: TRBV7-3; J: TRBJ2-3; length: 16; CDR3: CASSIGTSGSTDTQYF
V: TRBV7-2; J: TRBJ2-7; length: 16; CDR3: CASSLAQPLGVYEQYF
V: TRBV12-1; J: TRBJ2-5; length: 13; CDR3: CASSSRQGETQYF
V: TRBV6-5; J: TRBJ1-2; length: 14; CDR3: CASSYTGGRNGYTF
V: TRBV6-5; J: TRBJ1-5; length: 14; CDR3: CASSYGQSNQPQHF
V: TRBV4-2; J: TRBJ2-7; length: 15; CDR3: CASSQDWGSTYEQYF
V: TRBV6-1; J: TRBJ1-4; length: 13; CDR3: CASRDSLGEKLFF
V: TRBV7-9; J: TRBJ1-1; length: 11; CDR3: CSSRQDSEAFF
V: TRBV6-5; J: TRBJ1-1; length: 13; CDR3: CASTRTGKTEAFF
V: TRBV6-6; J: TRBJ1-3; length: 11; CDR3: CASLRGNTIYF
V: TRBV19; J: TRBJ1-1; length: 13; CDR3: CASSVGAYTEAFF
V: TRBV6-1; J: TRBJ1-5; length: 13; CDR3: CATDREGNQPQHF
V: TRBV2; J: TRBJ1-3; length: 15; CDR3: CASSEGQFSGNTIYF
V: TRBV7-6; J: TRBJ1-3; length: 17; CDR3: CASSSETGGFAGNTIYF
V: TRBV6-5; J: TRBJ1-1; length: 12; CDR3: CASSSRGWGAFF
V: TRBV19; J: TRBJ2-6; length: 18; CDR3: CASSIYGRAYSGANVLTF
V: TRBV28; J: TRBJ1-1; length: 12; CDR3: CASSSGYTEAFF
V: TRBV19; J: TRBJ2-3; length: 13; CDR3: CASSRQGPDTQYF
V: TRBV18; J: TRBJ2-1; length: 16; CDR3: CASSFDRAGRYNEQFF
V: TRBV4-1; J: TRBJ1-1; length: 18; CDR3: CASSQPKLAGGMNTEAFF
V: TRBV27; J: TRBJ2-3; length: 17; CDR3: CASSPYKLAGDRDTQYF
V: TRBV30; J: TRBJ2-1; length: 15; CDR3: CAWTLTSGSTNEQFF
V: TRBV28; J: TRBJ2-3; length: 16; CDR3: CASSPTGTSDTDTQYF
V: TRBV27; J: TRBJ1-1; length: 13; CDR3: CASSFGQRCEAFF
V: TRBV5-1; J: TRBJ2-2; length: 18; CDR3: CASSLPQGIAEDTGELFF
V: TRBV28; J: TRBJ2-7; length: 16; CDR3: CASSTNYRGISYEQYF
V: TRBV27; J: TRBJ1-5; length: 13; CDR3: CASSPWANQPQHF
V: TRBV6-6; J: TRBJ2-7; length: 16; CDR3: CASRSPPPSGSYEQYF
V: TRBV7-7; J: TRBJ2-5; length: 15; CDR3: CASSYTTGVGETQYF
V: TRBV9; J: TRBJ1-1; length: 15; CDR3: CASSVGQHRGSSAFF
V: TRBV11-2; J: TRBJ1-1; length: 14; CDR3: CASSLEVSGYKAFF
V: TRBV25-1; J: TRBJ2-5; length: 18; CDR3: CASSAWLAGGPGKETQYF
V: TRBV27; J: TRBJ2-4; length: 15; CDR3: CASSSGQVAKNIQYF
V: TRBV28; J: TRBJ2-1; length: 15; CDR3: CASYSLAGGLNEQFF
V: TRBV5-1; J: TRBJ2-2; length: 15; CDR3: CASSGDRAGTGELFF
V: TRBV5-1; J: TRBJ1-2; length: 14; CDR3: CASSLGTGNYGYTF
V: TRBV11-1; J: TRBJ2-7; length: 15; CDR3: CASSLTLSKTYEQYF